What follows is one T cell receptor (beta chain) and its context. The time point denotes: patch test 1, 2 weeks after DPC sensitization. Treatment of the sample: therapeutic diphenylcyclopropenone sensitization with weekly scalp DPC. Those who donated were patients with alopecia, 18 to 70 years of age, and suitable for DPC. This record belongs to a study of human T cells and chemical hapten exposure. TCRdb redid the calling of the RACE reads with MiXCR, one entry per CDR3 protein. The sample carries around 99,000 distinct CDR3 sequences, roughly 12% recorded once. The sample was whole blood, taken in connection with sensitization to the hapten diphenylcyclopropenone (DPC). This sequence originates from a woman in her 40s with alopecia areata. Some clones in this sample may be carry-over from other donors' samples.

The CDR3 sequence: CASSLGTAPNYGYTF. In DNA, the CDR3 is TGTGCCAGCAGCCTTGGGACAGCCCCTAACTATGGCTACACCTTC. The genes are TRBV7-8 and TRBJ1-2; 7 bases fit TRBD1. Germline loops: CDR1 SGHVS, CDR2 FQNEAQ. CDR3 length equals 15 residues. V shed 5 bases and J 0 bases; nucleotides not matched to a gene: 6.